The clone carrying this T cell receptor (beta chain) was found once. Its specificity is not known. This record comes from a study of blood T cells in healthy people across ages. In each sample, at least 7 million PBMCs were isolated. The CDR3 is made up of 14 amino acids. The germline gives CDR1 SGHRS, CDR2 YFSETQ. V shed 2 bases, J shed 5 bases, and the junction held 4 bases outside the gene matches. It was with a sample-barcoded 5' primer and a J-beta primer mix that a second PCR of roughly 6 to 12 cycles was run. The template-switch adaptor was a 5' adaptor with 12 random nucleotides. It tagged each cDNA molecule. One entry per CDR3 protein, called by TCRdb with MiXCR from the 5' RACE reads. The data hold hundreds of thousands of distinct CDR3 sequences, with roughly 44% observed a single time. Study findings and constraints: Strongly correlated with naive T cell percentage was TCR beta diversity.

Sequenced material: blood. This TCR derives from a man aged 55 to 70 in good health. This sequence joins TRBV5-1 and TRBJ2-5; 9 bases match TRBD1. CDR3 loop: CASSFRDRDETQYF. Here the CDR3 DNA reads TGCGCCAGCAGCTTCCGGGACAGGGACGAGACCCAGTACTTC.